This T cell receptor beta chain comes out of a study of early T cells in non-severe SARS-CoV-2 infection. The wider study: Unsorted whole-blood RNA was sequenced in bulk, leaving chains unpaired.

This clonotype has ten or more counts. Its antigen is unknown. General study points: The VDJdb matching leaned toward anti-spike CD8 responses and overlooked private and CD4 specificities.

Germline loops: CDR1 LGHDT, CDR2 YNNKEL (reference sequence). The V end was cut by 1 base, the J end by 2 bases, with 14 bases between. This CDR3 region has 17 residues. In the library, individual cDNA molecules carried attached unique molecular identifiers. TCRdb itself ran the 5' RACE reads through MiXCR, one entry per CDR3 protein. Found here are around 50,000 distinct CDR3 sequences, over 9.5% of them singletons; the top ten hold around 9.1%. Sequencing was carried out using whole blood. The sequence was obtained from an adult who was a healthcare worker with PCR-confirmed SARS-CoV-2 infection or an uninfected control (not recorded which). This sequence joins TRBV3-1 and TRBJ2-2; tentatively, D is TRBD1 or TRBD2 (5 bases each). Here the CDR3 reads CASSQGNGALNTGELFF. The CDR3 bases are TGTGCCAGCAGCCAAGGCAACGGGGCATTAAACACCGGGGAGCTGTTTTTT.